The clone carrying this T cell receptor beta chain turned up a few times. The antigen remains undetermined. Because the CDR3 is missing its conserved closing phenylalanine or tryptophan, this is likely a read error. The DNA is omitted, as the CDR3 cannot be located on it reliably, and the CDR3 follows TCRdb's listing. Researchers used genomic DNA as the template to profile TCR beta VDJ and CDR3. In TCRdb, the reads were re-called with MiXCR into one record per CDR3 protein. The sample holds about 190,000 distinct CDR3 sequences; around 59% are singletons and the top ten take about 16%. The CDR3 adds up to 15 amino acids, both ends counted. Germline assignment: CDR1 SGDLS and CDR2 YYNGEE. These data belong to a study of CD8+CD57+ T cells in acquired aplastic anemia. Study-wide background: Sorted CD4+ and CD8+ cells gave a mean 3.2 ug DNA, range about 0.17 to 27.4 ug. Overall study findings and caveats: Patients and controls turned out to have more than 25 CD8+ CDR3 sequences in common.

The rearrangement uses TRBV9 and TRBJ2-7; no check of the table's D call, TRBD1, against the DNA was made. What was sequenced was sorted CD4+, CD8+, or CD8+CD57+ T cells (not recorded which) from PBMCs. The source of this sequence is a human donor in good health, serving as a control. This chain's CDR3 is CASSVATGASYEQYL.